This TCR beta chain was obtained from a study of shared clonotypes between healthy human individuals (TCRdb year 2020). General notes on the study: Two women and a few men aged 18 to 49 years were included in the cohort. Blood TCR repertoires of five healthy adults were deeply sequenced to estimate repertoire size and the extent of clonotype sharing between individuals. Libraries were prepared and TCR repertoires were sequenced by different laboratories using diverse techniques, in order to increase sequencing depth and limit assay-specific biases. Per donor, leukapheresis produced somewhere between about 0.85 and 9.5 billion PBMCs. The full study reports these points: Pairwise subsampling indicated that sequencing depth was expected to affect the degree of clonotype sharing among donors. Sampling was restricted to blood, and TCR repertoires in tissue are likely to differ from TCR repertoires in blood. Because the study included only a small number of donors, the genetic and exposure-history diversity represented was limited.

In the case of this clone: No antigen is known for it. The sample holds no much larger clone one base away, and base qualities are not on file.

The donors were healthy, HIV-negative adults with no recently reported acute infections or vaccinations. Every donor was a Caucasian adult living in Nashville, Tennessee, USA. For unsorted samples, approximately 84 million PBMCs were counted, and genomic DNA was extracted using the QIAamp DNA Blood Mini kit. After blood collection by leukapheresis, PBMCs were isolated using Ficoll-Histopaque density gradient centrifugation and then cryopreserved in the vapor phase of liquid nitrogen. Using the deep immunoSEQ assay, multiplex PCR amplified TCR CDR3 regions from genomic DNA. Extracted genomic DNA from each cell subset was spread evenly across all wells of several immunoSEQ 96-well plates, with each plate serving as a replicate. For unsorted PBMC, each replicate PCR was loaded with around 300 ng genomic DNA, equivalent to about 33,000 T cell genomes. Unsorted PBMC genomic DNA was sequenced across ten immunoSEQ deep assay plates. Purified libraries were measured with a Qubit 3.0 fluorometer, size-checked on a Bioanalyzer 2100, and measured again with the KAPA Library Quantification kit. A separate single-read 150-cycle Illumina NextSeq 550 flow cell was used to sequence each immunoSEQ 96-well plate. In the paper's pipeline: Because the immunoSEQ output included only junctional sequences and no quality scores, the filtering could not be the same as the filtering used for full-length reads. To assign V/J genes and CDR3, sequences were annotated using PyIR, a Python wrapper for IgBLAST v1.9, with IMGT germline references. Reads were removed for weak V/J assignments (E-value above 1e-6), missing CDR3, stop codons, out-of-frame junctions, or ambiguous translated residues. A V3J clonotype was defined by an identical inferred V gene, J gene, and CDR3 amino acid sequence. To compute the percentage overlap between repertoires, the number of shared unique clonotypes was divided by the size of the smaller repertoire. RTK rarefaction, the Chao1 estimator, and Recon v2.1 estimates of unobserved clonotypes were used to assess repertoire richness. Entries here come from immuneACCESS through TCRdb and include only in-frame sequences with V and J called. Some clones fail to appear in such tables; in the studies checked, an unresolved V gene covers under half of the shortfall, and the cause of the remainder is unknown. V and J calls and clone size are given by that table; D and trimming were obtained from the DNA. The sample yields about 490,000 clones; 65% to 80% were counted once. In total, the top ten clones hold 10% to 15% of the sample.

This receptor was identified in a middle-aged woman in good health. Some clones in this sample may be carry-over from other donors' samples. Sequencing used PBMCs.

The CDR3 corresponds to CARRKTGRAGVDEQYF. The nucleotides are TGTGCCAGAAGGAAAACTGGGAGGGCAGGCGTTGACGAGCAGTACTTC. Recombination connected TRBV7-5 to TRBJ2-7; the D segment call TRBD2 is taken from the table without a DNA check. TRBV7-5 has pseudogene status. Including the terminal cysteine and phenylalanine, the CDR3 comprises 16 residues. Only the CDR3 portion is preserved as DNA: 48 bases, with reading frame beginning at the first base.